This T cell receptor beta chain was found in a study of blood T cell repertoires in COVID-19. V lost 0 bases, J lost 7 bases, and 11 bases stayed unmatched. This CDR3 is 16 amino acids long. The V gene's germline CDR1 is MGHRA and CDR2 YSYEKL. Here immunoSEQ multiplex PCR was the method, and the copy in TCRdb shows in-frame clones only, minus some. This sample yields 270,000 or so clones, of which approximately 89% are seen a single time; 4% to 5% belongs to the top ten. The TCR comes from a woman aged 40 to 55 who had recovered from COVID-19. Sequenced sample: peripheral blood. This chain links TRBV4-1 with TRBJ1-1, with 7 bases identical to TRBD1. The CDR3 sequence is CASSQDPGQGEDEAFF. CDR3 sequence (DNA): TGCGCCAGCAGCCAAGATCCAGGGCAGGGGGAGGATGAAGCTTTCTTT.